A single sample is the source of the 11 T cell receptor beta chains below, sequenced in a study of Ad26.COV2.S vaccination and SARS-CoV-2 variants. As to treatment: around 19 received Ad26.COV2.S at low or high dose, single or two shots; about 5 received placebo; per-sample allocation not given. All samples were drawn on day 63, counting from the first vaccine or placebo injection. The assay was immunoSEQ multiplex PCR, and TCRdb's table has in-frame clones only and misses some. The data contain some 290,000 clones, approximately 86% of them singletons. This sample comprised peripheral blood, obtained in a trial of Ad26.COV2.S vaccine versus placebo. The receptors stem from a person between 18 and 59 years old who received the Ad26.COV2.S COVID-19 vaccine or a placebo.

The V and J genes are TRBV13 and TRBJ2-1; D possibly corresponds to TRBD1 (6 bases). CDR3 size: 14 residues. Germline CDR1 is PRHDT and CDR2 is FYEKMQ (reference sequence). V was cut by 5 bases and J by 3 bases, with 11 bases left in between. The CDR3 coding sequence is TGTGCCAGCAGCCCAGGGGCGGGCTACAATGAGCAGTTCTTC. Its translation is CASSPGAGYNEQFF.

The V and J genes are TRBV7-2 and TRBJ2-2; D may be TRBD1 or TRBD2 (5 bases each). This CDR3 has 16 amino acids. Germline V gives CDR1 SGHTA, CDR2 FQGNSA. V lost 2 bases to trimming and J lost 4 bases, with 14 bases between them. CDR3 DNA: TGTGCCAGCAGCTTACGACAAGGGACGGTCACCGGGGAGCTGTTTTTT. The encoded protein is CASSLRQGTVTGELFF.

This clone was seen a single time. This chain uses TRBV23-1 with TRBJ1-1, with D hard to call. TRBV23-1 is an open reading frame whose function is uncertain. The CDR3 sequence is 16 residues long. V lost 0 bases and J 1 base, leaving 12 bases between the germline ends. The CDR3: CASSQSPPRSNTEAFF. DNA of the CDR3: TGCGCCAGCAGTCAATCTCCGCCACGGTCGAACACTGAAGCTTTCTTT.

The chain uses TRBV4-1 and TRBJ1-2; TRBD1 matches 12 bases. Germline lookup yields CDR1 MGHRA and CDR2 YSYEKL. After removal of 4 bases from V and 7 bases from J, the junction contained 7 bases not matched to a gene. This CDR3 comprises 15 residues. The CDR3 is CASSRVGQGAGGYTF. Written as DNA, the CDR3 is TGCGCCAGCAGCCGAGTGGGACAGGGGGCGGGTGGCTACACCTTC.

This clone was recorded many times. Other DNA sequences in the sample encode the same CDR3. This chain joins TRBV9 and TRBJ2-2; D is perhaps TRBD2 (5 bases). Trimming removed 0 bases at V and 4 bases at J, with 13 bases between. The length of the CDR3 is 16 residues. Germline loops: CDR1 SGDLS, CDR2 YYNGEE. CDR3 coding DNA: TGTGCCAGCAGCGTAGGTGTGGGGAGAAGCACCGGGGAGCTGTTTTTT. It yields the protein CASSVGVGRSTGELFF.

This chain joins TRBV7-9 and TRBJ1-1; TRBD1 agrees at 7 bases. Germline lookup yields CDR1 SEHNR and CDR2 FQNEAQ (reference sequence). This CDR3 contains 13 residues. V shed 8 bases, J shed 3 bases, and the junction held 6 bases outside the gene matches. DNA for the CDR3: TGTGCCAGCTGTACAGGGGTTGACACTGAAGCTTTCTTT. It yields the protein CASCTGVDTEAFF.

V gene TRBV2 combines with J gene TRBJ1-1, with a possible D match to TRBD1 (6 bases). Germline-derived CDR1 and CDR2 are SNHLY and FYNNEI. CDR3 length: 16 amino acids. V shed 4 bases and J shed 1 base, with 16 bases lying between them. DNA of the CDR3: TGTGCCAGCAGTGGGGTACAGGGCGGGGGGAACACTGAAGCTTTCTTT. Translated: CASSGVQGGGNTEAFF.

J is TRBJ2-4 and V is TRBV12-3 or TRBV12-4, with D perhaps given as TRBD1 or TRBD2 (5 bases each). The CDR3 has 11 residues. The V end lost 8 bases, the J end lost 7 bases, and 9 bases lay between the germline ends. This chain's CDR3 is CASGRENIQYF. The DNA for the CDR3 is TGTGCCAGCGGCAGGGAGAACATTCAGTACTTC.

J is TRBJ1-1 and V is TRBV19, with TRBD1 identical over 7 bases. This CDR3 comprises 14 residues. The germline V gene encodes CDR1 LNHDA and CDR2 SQIVND (reference sequence). V was clipped by 3 bases and J by 5 bases; unmatched bases: 6. In nucleotides, the CDR3 is TGTGCCAGTAGTATGGAGGGGGCAGTGACTGAAGCTTTCTTT. Amino acid sequence: CASSMEGAVTEAFF.

This clone appeared once. V and J are TRBV11-3 and TRBJ1-6; no clear D gene. Between the trimmed V and J ends, which lost 0 bases and 14 bases, there was a span of 8 bases. Germline V gives CDR1 SGHNT, CDR2 YENEEA. The CDR3 has 12 amino acids. The CDR3 coding sequence is TGTGCCAGCAGCTTAGAGCCCCTTTCCCTCCACTTT. Protein product: CASSLEPLSLHF.

This clone was observed many times. The rearrangement links TRBV15 to TRBJ1-1, with D uncertain. Trimming removed 0 bases at V and 7 bases at J, with 12 bases between. The V gene's germline CDR1 is LNHNV and CDR2 YYDKDF (reference sequence). This CDR3 spans 14 amino acids. This CDR3 reads CATSRDVRPDEAFF. The CDR3 DNA follows: TGTGCCACCAGCAGAGATGTCCGTCCCGATGAAGCTTTCTTT.